This T cell receptor beta chain was recovered during a study of blood T cell repertoires in COVID-19. Authors' analysis steps: Using reference gene primer amplification, nucleated cell counts were estimated. Only in-frame clones appear in the TCRdb table, and some are missing; sequencing was by immunoSEQ multiplex PCR. The V and J calls and clone size were taken over from that table, and D and trimming were inferred from the DNA. Seen here are around 250,000 clones, about 90% observed once, and the top ten hold over 4%. This clone was counted many times. Germline lookup yields CDR1 SEHNR and CDR2 FQNEAQ (reference sequence). V trimming: 5 bases; J trimming: 5 bases; junction bases outside the gene matches: 5. This CDR3 comprises 14 residues.

The material sequenced was PBMCs or T cells enriched from blood (not recorded which). The rearrangement links TRBV7-9 to TRBJ1-4; 7 bases fit TRBD1. This receptor was obtained from a woman in her 30s with acute COVID-19. CDR3 nucleotide sequence: TGTGCCAGCAGCGCCGGGACAGAGAATGAAAAACTGTTTTTT. This gives the protein CASSAGTENEKLFF.